The present T cell receptor (beta chain) was sequenced within a study of cytomegalovirus exposure and HLA in healthy donors. PCR was performed using 60 Vbeta and 13 Jbeta primers. Sequencing used immunoSEQ multiplex PCR; TCRdb keeps in-frame clones, though not all of them. This sample carries some 140,000 clones, around nine tenths of them seen once, and the ten largest clones take 4% to 6.5%. This CDR3 comprises 14 residues. V was pared by 1 base and J by 8 bases, with 9 bases between. From germline, CDR1 is LNHNV and CDR2 YYDKDF (reference sequence). Sample: PBMCs. The rearrangement uses TRBV15 and TRBJ1-6, with D maybe TRBD1 (6 bases). The TCR sequence derives from a young woman in good health and CMV-seronegative. The CDR3 here is CATSRGTADSPLHF. The CDR3 coding sequence is TGTGCCACCAGCAGAGGGACAGCCGATTCACCCCTCCACTTT. Supplemented by reference TRBV15 and TRBJ1-6, the full variable domain reads DAMVIQNPRYQVTQFGKPVTLSCSQTLNHNVMYWYQQKSSQAPKLLFHYYDKDFNNEADTPDNFQSRRPNTSFCFLDIRSPGLGDTAMYLCATSRGTADSPLHFGNGTRLTVT.